This TCR beta chain comes out of a study of response to subunit inactivated influenza vaccine. TCRdb reprocessed the RT-PCR reads with MiXCR, giving one entry per CDR3 protein. The sample consists of around 530,000 distinct CDR3 sequences, approximately 15% of them appearing once. The CDR3 runs to 14 residues. Germline V gene data show CDR1 as SGHTA and CDR2 as FQGNSA. V was cut by 2 bases and J by 5 bases, with 12 bases left in between. Note on this clonotype: Its antigen is not identified.

Findings and caveats of the study: Each seasonal influenza vaccination, the authors suggested, recruits few new T cells.

The V and J genes are TRBV7-2 and TRBJ1-1; D remains unclear. The sequence was collected from a man aged 50-75 years who received an inactivated influenza vaccine. The sequencing used CD4+ T cells sorted from PBMCs, collected around 2 years after vaccination. DNA of the CDR3: TGTGCCAGCAGCTTACGGGGAGCCGCTACTGAAGCTTTCTTT. It codes for CASSLRGAATEAFF.